These 3 T cell receptor beta chains originate from one sample sequenced in a study of blood T cells in healthy people across ages. Alongside a J-beta primer mix, a sample-barcoded 5' primer served in a second PCR lasting roughly 7 to 11 cycles. Via MiXCR, TCRdb re-called the 5' RACE reads, giving one row per CDR3 protein. The sample contains 450,000 to 650,000 distinct CDR3 sequences, 24% of which appear only once. In addition, the sample was reused for a study of T cells of mothers and their children.

Sequencing input: blood. These receptors originate from a boy between 10 and 17 years old in good health.

The chain carries TRBV6-2 or TRBV6-3 and TRBJ2-4, with D uncertain. This CDR3 spans 13 amino acids. Trimming pared 9 bases from V and 0 bases from J, leaving 9 bases between. Germline CDR1 is MNHEY and CDR2 is SVGEGT. The CDR3 coding sequence is TGTGCCAGTCGAACAGTAGCCAAAAACATTCAGTACTTC. Protein product: CASRTVAKNIQYF.

The chain links TRBV7-2 to TRBJ2-2, with D perhaps matching TRBD2 (5 bases). Trimming shortened V by 6 bases and J by 5 bases, and 22 bases separated the two germline ends. The CDR3 runs 17 residues. Per the germline V gene, CDR1 is SGHTA and CDR2 is FQGNSA. CDR3 in DNA: TGTGCCAGCAGTGGTCTAGCAACTAAAGGTCGGACCGGGGAGCTGTTTTTT. The encoded protein is CASSGLATKGRTGELFF.

There are a few counts of this clonotype. V usage is TRBV11-2 and J usage is TRBJ2-2; TRBD1 agrees at 8 bases. Germline CDR1 and CDR2: SGHAT and FQNNGV. The CDR3 covers 18 residues. Trimming removed 5 bases from V and 7 bases from J; junction bases left unmatched: 18. DNA of the CDR3: TGTGCCAGCAGCCCCCGGACAGGGCGGATGGTTTCTGGCGGGGAGCTGTTTTTT. Amino acids: CASSPRTGRMVSGGELFF.